The sequence of this TCR beta chain was determined in a study of CD8 T cells in ankylosing spondylitis. J lost 9 bases, V lost 5 bases, and 12 bases had no gene match. The CDR3 has 16 residues. The germline gives CDR1 SNHLY, CDR2 FYNNEI. TCRdb re-analysed the 5' RACE reads in MiXCR, keeping a single row per CDR3 protein. The profile covers 26,000 or so distinct CDR3 sequences, with 6.5% to 9.5% appearing a single time and nearly 30% taken by the ten largest. This sequence was found in a male donor with ankylosing spondylitis or in good health (not recorded which). Sequenced sample: blood. The chain has TRBV2 and TRBJ2-1; TRBD2 matches 11 bases. The CDR3 spells CASSLTPSGGSIEQFF. Here the CDR3 DNA reads TGTGCCAGCAGTTTGACCCCTAGCGGGGGGTCCATTGAGCAGTTCTTC. Together with reference TRBV2 and TRBJ2-1, the CDR3 gives the full variable domain: EPEVTQTPSHQVTQMGQEVILRCVPISNHLYFYWYRQILGQKVEFLVSFYNNEISEKSEIFDDQFSVERPDGSNFTLKIRSTKLEDSAMYFCASSLTPSGGSIEQFFGPGTRLTVL.